A single sample is the source of the 14 T cell receptor beta chains below, sequenced in a study of blood T cells in healthy people across ages. The authors ran a second PCR of about 6 to 12 cycles using a sample-barcoded 5' primer and a J-beta primer mix. TCRdb re-called the 5' RACE reads through MiXCR, storing one row per CDR3 protein. The table shows over 600,000 distinct CDR3 sequences, with less than 45% occurring only once. Material for sequencing was blood. These receptors originate from a man aged 80 or over in good health.

This clonotype has at least ten counts. The chain uses TRBV29-1 and TRBJ2-1, with 12 bases identical to TRBD2. Germline lookup yields CDR1 SQVTM and CDR2 ANQGSEA. The V gene end was trimmed by 4 bases and the J gene end by 8 bases; junction bases not matched to a gene: 9. This CDR3 comprises 15 residues. The CDR3 DNA reads TGCAGCGTTGCAACGACTAGCGGGAGTGCTCATGAGCAGTTCTTC. It codes for CSVATTSGSAHEQFF.

V and J are TRBV12-3 or TRBV12-4 and TRBJ2-7, with D possibly matching TRBD1 (6 bases). V was trimmed by 5 bases and J by 0 bases, leaving 17 bases between them. CDR3 length: 16 amino acids. CDR3 amino acids: CASSTTRTGSSYEQYF. In DNA form, the CDR3 reads TGTGCCAGCAGTACCACCAGAACAGGGAGCTCCTACGAGCAGTACTTC.

This sequence joins TRBV28 and TRBJ2-1; D may be TRBD2 (7 bases). Germline V gives CDR1 MDHEN, CDR2 SYDVKM. The CDR3 totals 13 residues. V was clipped by 11 bases and J by 3 bases, with 14 bases between them. The CDR3: CAGGGSCYNEQFF. CDR3 nucleotides: TGTGCCGGGGGGGGCTCCTGCTACAATGAGCAGTTCTTC.

With respect to this clonotype: Since a much larger clone is just one base distant, this may be a read error. The chain combines TRBV3-1 with TRBJ2-3, with D perhaps TRBD1 (6 bases). Germline CDR1 reads LGHDT; CDR2 reads YNNKEL (reference sequence). The CDR3 loop spans 15 amino acids. The CDR3 bases are TGTGCCAGCAACCAAAGGTCAGGGGGCACAGATACGCAGTATTTT. Encoded protein: CASNQRSGGTDTQYF.

The table lists this clonotype with a few counts. V and J are TRBV7-2 and TRBJ2-7; 14 bases match TRBD2. The CDR3 loop spans 15 amino acids. V dropped 5 bases and J dropped 7; count of bases not matched to a gene: 7. Germline V CDR1 and CDR2: SGHTA, FQGNSA. CDR3 sequence: CASSLTSGRAGEQYF. The CDR3 DNA follows: TGTGCCAGCAGCCTGACTAGCGGGAGGGCAGGAGAGCAGTACTTC.

V and J are TRBV21-1 and TRBJ1-2; TRBD1, the table's D call, was not compared with the DNA. TRBV21-1 is tagged as a pseudogene. The CDR3 loop spans 14 amino acids. CDR3 DNA sequence: TGTGCCAGCACCAGTACAACAGGGGGCGGCGGCTACACCTTC. It specifies CASTSTTGGGGYTF.

V is TRBV28 and J is TRBJ2-7; TRBD1 matches 7 bases. J gave up 6 bases and V 5 bases, and 7 bases lay outside the gene matches. The CDR3 extends over 13 amino acids. Germline V gives CDR1 MDHEN, CDR2 SYDVKM. CDR3 DNA: TGTGCCAGCAGTCGCGCAGGGGGTAGCGAGCAGTACTTC. Protein sequence: CASSRAGGSEQYF.

The rearrangement uses TRBV4-3 and TRBJ2-3; 9 nucleotides match TRBD1. Germline assignment: CDR1 LGHNA and CDR2 YSLEER. The CDR3 loop spans 18 amino acids. V lost 1 base and J lost 4; bases outside the gene matches: 12. CDR3 sequence reads: CASSQVGQGVGGPDTQYF. The CDR3 bases are TGCGCCAGCAGCCAAGTGGGACAGGGTGTGGGGGGCCCAGATACGCAGTATTTT.

The genes are TRBV7-7 and TRBJ2-1, with a tentative D call TRBD2 (7 bases). Germline V CDR1 and CDR2: SSHAT, FNYEAQ (reference sequence). The CDR3 has 16 residues. V was cut by 5 bases and J by 4 bases, with 18 bases left in between. The CDR3 DNA sequence: TGTGCCAGCAGCCGAAGGGGGGGCCAAGGTTACAATGAGCAGTTCTTC. Amino acids: CASSRRGGQGYNEQFF.

This clonotype occurred once. The V call is TRBV7-2, the J call TRBJ2-4; 9 bases fit TRBD1. This CDR3 has 15 amino acids. V shed 5 bases, J shed 0 bases, and the junction held 2 bases outside the gene matches. The V gene's germline CDR1 is SGHTA and CDR2 FQGNSA. CDR3 protein: CASSGQGIAKNIQYF. Here the CDR3 DNA reads TGTGCCAGCAGCGGACAGGGGATAGCCAAAAACATTCAGTACTTC. The full variable domain, completed using reference TRBV7-2 and TRBJ2-4, is GAGVSQSPSNKVTEKGKDVELRCDPISGHTALYWYRQSLGQGLEFLIYFQGNSAPDKSGLPSDRFSAERTGGSVSTLTIQRTQQEDSAVYLCASSGQGIAKNIQYFGAGTRLSVL.

This clonotype was detected a few times. V gene TRBV4-3 combines with J gene TRBJ2-3; D gene ambiguous. CDR1 and CDR2 from the germline V gene are LGHNA and YSLEER. Trimming took off 0 bases at V and 1 base at J, with 11 bases between the two ends. The length of the CDR3 is 16 residues. The CDR3 spells CASSQDYGYRTDTQYF. The DNA of the CDR3 is TGCGCCAGCAGCCAAGATTATGGCTACCGCACAGATACGCAGTATTTT.

This chain joins TRBV9 and TRBJ1-2; the D gene is possibly TRBD1 (6 bases). Germline CDR1 is SGDLS and CDR2 is YYNGEE. V lost 3 bases and J 0 bases, leaving 12 bases between the germline ends. The CDR3 totals 15 residues. The CDR3, as DNA: TGTGCCAGCAGCGGTCGGGACATCTCTAACTATGGCTACACCTTC. It yields the protein CASSGRDISNYGYTF.

There are many counts of this clonotype. The chain joins TRBV7-2 to TRBJ2-1; TRBD2 matches 8 bases. This CDR3 has 14 amino acids. V trimming: 0 bases; J trimming: 8 bases; junction bases outside the gene matches: 3. Germline V gene lookup returns CDR1 SGHTA and CDR2 FQGNSA. The CDR3 DNA is TGTGCCAGCAGCTTAGCCGGGAGGGTCGATGAGCAGTTCTTC. It codes for CASSLAGRVDEQFF.

This clonotype was seen at least ten times. This chain uses TRBV7-2 with TRBJ2-7; no clear D gene. CDR1 is SGHTA, CDR2 FQGNSA, per germline. The V gene lost 5 bases and the J gene lost 0 bases, with 8 bases spanning the gap. This CDR3 contains 13 residues. CDR3 in amino acids: CASSRGPSYEQYF. In nucleotides, the CDR3 is TGTGCCAGCAGCCGTGGCCCCTCCTACGAGCAGTACTTC.